This T cell receptor (beta chain) was sequenced during a study of cytomegalovirus exposure and HLA in healthy donors. Study-wide results and limits: For cytomegalovirus status, the classifier reportedly gave diagnoses with high specificity and sensitivity. Cytomegalovirus-associated status was assigned to around 160 TCR beta chains. A later analysis found first-cohort TCR clusters tended to co-occur in the 95 to 150 validation repertoires.

In germline, CDR1 is SGHRS, CDR2 YFSETQ. This CDR3 is 15 amino acids long. Trimming stripped 4 bases from V and 7 bases from J, with 20 bases between. The donors were members of the validation cohort, which comprised about 130 subjects and was separate from the first cohort of 600 to 800 subjects. Notes on this clone: No antigen is known for it.

This table comes from immunoSEQ multiplex PCR, and its TCRdb copy is limited to in-frame clones, with some not included. Of about 220,000 clones in the sample, around nine tenths are singletons; the top ten hold 0.8% to 1.2%. The V call is TRBV5-1, the J call TRBJ1-1, with D tentatively TRBD1 (5 bases). This receptor was taken from a woman aged 18-30 years in good health and CMV-seronegative. The sequencing input was PBMCs. The CDR3 nucleotides are TGCGCCAGCAGCCTTACACAATTGTCCACAGGTGAAGCTTTCTTT. Amino acid sequence: CASSLTQLSTGEAFF.